This paragraph reports one T cell receptor (beta chain). This sample includes further DNA sequences coding for the same CDR3. Every subset's genomic DNA went evenly onto several immunoSEQ plates. TCRdb's copy holds only in-frame clones and misses some; the assay was immunoSEQ multiplex PCR. This sample yields approximately 2.5 million clones, of which over 85% are seen a single time; about 0.38% belongs to the top ten. V lost 5 bases and J lost 2, with 12 bases in between. The CDR3 runs to 14 residues. Germline V gene sequence: CDR1 SEHNR, CDR2 FQNEAQ (reference sequence). The entry originates in a study of shared clonotypes between healthy human individuals.

The receptor's source is a man aged 18 to 29 in good health. Some clones in this sample may be carry-over from other donors' samples. The chain is built from TRBV7-9 and TRBJ1-1; D gene ambiguous. Sequencing was carried out using naive CD4+ T cells from PBMCs. The subset: CD45RA+ positively selected. The DNA for the CDR3 is TGTGCCAGCAGCCTACAAGGACTAAACACTGAAGCTTTCTTT. Its protein product is CASSLQGLNTEAFF.